This T cell receptor beta chain is from a study of T cell responses to AZD1222 COVID-19 vaccine. Findings of the study overall: Donors skewed white British and female; clonal diversity was possibly underestimated. Two AZD1222 doses significantly raised spike-specific TCR breadth and depth over controls.

Clones were read by immunoSEQ multiplex PCR, and TCRdb kept only the in-frame ones, dropping some. The table has about 200,000 clones, approximately 90% seen once; the top ten hold roughly 3.5%. This clone showed up just once. Its antigen is undetermined. The CDR3 runs 16 residues. Germline lookup yields CDR1 MDHEN and CDR2 SYDVKM. V gave up 6 bases and J gave up 2 bases; unmatched junction bases: 6. Sequencing was performed on peripheral blood, taken 28 days after the second AZD1222 dose. The rearrangement uses TRBV28 and TRBJ2-7; 14 bases map to TRBD2. This sequence was found in an adult who received the AZD1222 COVID-19 vaccine. The CDR3, as DNA: TGTGCCAGCAGAGCCCAGACTAGCGGGAGGGCCTACGAGCAGTACTTC. Translation: CASRAQTSGRAYEQYF.